This entry lists 14 T cell receptor beta chains sequenced from one sample in a study of cytotoxic CD8 clonotypes in ibrutinib-treated CLL. Using immunoSEQ multiplex PCR, the repertoire was profiled, and TCRdb retains in-frame clones only, with some absent. In the table there are tens of thousands of clones, about 86% of which are singletons. This specimen was PBMCs, taken before ibrutinib treatment. The receptors stem from a human donor with chronic lymphocytic leukemia.

The rearrangement links TRBV28 to TRBJ1-1, with D unresolved. Germline CDR1 MDHEN, CDR2 SYDVKM. V was trimmed by 8 bases and J by 2 bases, leaving 6 bases between them. The CDR3 length is 11 residues. CDR3 DNA sequence: TGTGCCAGCCTCGTAAACACTGAAGCTTTCTTT. Amino acid sequence: CASLVNTEAFF.

V usage is TRBV18 and J usage is TRBJ2-7, with D unresolved. This CDR3 region has 15 residues. V lost 3 bases and J lost 0, with 12 bases in between. CDR1 KGHSH and CDR2 LQKENI come from the germline V gene. CDR3 protein: CASSPASARSYEQYF. The CDR3 DNA reads as TGTGCCAGCTCACCGGCCAGCGCACGCTCCTACGAGCAGTACTTC.

The rearrangement links TRBV7-6 to TRBJ1-4; no firm D call. This CDR3 has 15 amino acids. Trimming removed 1 base from V and 0 bases from J, with 6 bases in between. Germline lookup yields CDR1 SGHVS and CDR2 FNYEAQ. The CDR3 sequence: CASSLVKATNEKLFF. CDR3 coding DNA: TGTGCCAGCAGCTTAGTGAAGGCAACTAATGAAAAACTGTTTTTT.

This chain uses TRBV9 with TRBJ2-2; D is possibly TRBD1 or TRBD2 (5 bases each). V lost 0 bases, J lost 11 bases, and 23 bases lay in between. The V gene's germline CDR1 is SGDLS and CDR2 YYNGEE. The CDR3 is 17 residues long. CDR3 bases: TGTGCCAGCAGCGTAGGGGCTCGGGGCCTAAGCTTTGGAGAGCTGTTTTTT. The encoded protein is CASSVGARGLSFGELFF.

The chain has TRBV5-6 and TRBJ2-1; 9 bases line up with TRBD2. From germline, CDR1 is SGHDT and CDR2 YYEEEE. The CDR3 has 19 residues. The trim removed 0 bases at V and 7 bases at J, leaving 17 bases unmatched. The CDR3 coding sequence is TGTGCCAGCAGCTTGGCACTAGCGGGTTTGAGGGCTTCCGGGAATGAGCAGTTCTTC. It encodes CASSLALAGLRASGNEQFF.

The genes are TRBV10-3 and TRBJ2-7; D is possibly TRBD1 (6 bases). Germline V gene lookup returns CDR1 ENHRY and CDR2 SYGVKD. This CDR3 has 15 amino acids. V dropped 4 bases and J dropped 2 bases, with 15 bases sitting between them. The CDR3 protein is CAISVDQGLAYEQYF. CDR3 DNA: TGTGCCATCAGTGTCGATCAGGGGTTAGCCTACGAGCAGTACTTC.

V gene TRBV30 combines with J gene TRBJ1-1; possibly TRBD1 for D (6 bases). V gave up 0 bases and J gave up 6 bases, with 17 bases separating them. CDR3 length: 15 amino acids. CDR1 and CDR2 (germline): GTSNPN, SVGIG (reference sequence). The CDR3 DNA reads TGTGCCTGGAGTGTACAACGGAGCGGGGGCGCTGAAGCTTTCTTT. Translation gives CAWSVQRSGGAEAFF.

In DNA form, the CDR3 reads TGTGCCAGCAGCGCCACAGGGGGCCCCAAACCGAACACCGGGGAGCTGTTTTTT. It codes for CASSATGGPKPNTGELFF. The V gene is TRBV9, the J gene TRBJ2-2; 9 bases map to TRBD1. Germline V lookup: CDR1 SGDLS, CDR2 YYNGEE. The CDR3 has 18 residues. V gave up 3 bases and J gave up 0 bases; unmatched junction bases: 9.

The rearrangement uses TRBV27 and TRBJ2-7; TRBD1 matches 11 bases. CDR1 is MNHEY, CDR2 SMNVEV, per germline (reference sequence). V dropped 4 bases and J dropped 3; count of bases not matched to a gene: 2. The CDR3 sequence is 14 residues long. Written as DNA, the CDR3 is TGTGCCAGCAGTTCCGGGACAGGGGGCTACGAGCAGTACTTC. Amino acids: CASSSGTGGYEQYF.

This clone was observed a single time. The gene calls are TRBV2 and TRBJ1-1; D remains unclear. This CDR3 is 11 amino acids long. Trimming took off 6 bases at V and 9 bases at J, with 11 bases between the two ends. The germline gives CDR1 SNHLY, CDR2 FYNNEI. The CDR3 reads CASSIIRQAFF. The CDR3 nucleotides are TGTGCCAGCAGCATCATCCGTCAAGCTTTCTTT.

The gene calls are TRBV4-3 and TRBJ2-5; TRBD2 matches at 14 bases. The germline V gene has CDR1 LGHNA and CDR2 YSLEER. The CDR3 has 21 residues. J lost 4 bases, V lost 4 bases, and 20 bases had no gene match. For the CDR3, the DNA is TGCGCCAGCAGCCCCGGACTCTTAACGGGACTAGCGGGAGAACCACCAGAGACCCAGTACTTC. This translates into CASSPGLLTGLAGEPPETQYF.

This clone has a handful of counts. V usage is TRBV7-3 and J usage is TRBJ1-2, with D uncertain. The germline CDR1 and CDR2 sequences are SGHTA and FQGTGA. The V end was cut by 5 bases, the J end by 0 bases, with 10 bases between. This CDR3 is 14 amino acids long. CDR3 sequence reads: CASSPTGTNYGYTF. The CDR3 DNA reads TGTGCCAGCAGCCCCACCGGGACTAACTATGGCTACACCTTC.

V gene TRBV28 combines with J gene TRBJ2-4, with TRBD2 matching 7 bases. In germline, CDR1 is MDHEN, CDR2 SYDVKM. Losses at the gene ends were 5 bases for V and 6 bases for J; bases not matched to a gene: 7. The CDR3 totals 14 residues. The CDR3 DNA follows: TGTGCCAGCAGTACCTTCGGGGGGTCAAACATTCAGTACTTC. It encodes CASSTFGGSNIQYF.

V and J are TRBV5-1 and TRBJ2-1, with D possibly being TRBD2 (6 bases). CDR1 and CDR2 (germline): SGHRS, YFSETQ. The CDR3 contains 13 residues. The V end lost 0 bases, the J end lost 9 bases, and 10 bases lay between the germline ends. The CDR3 coding sequence is TGCGCCAGCAGCTTGGCTAGCGAGGGTGAGCAGTTCTTC. Protein product: CASSLASEGEQFF.